These 28 T cell receptor beta chains came from one sample sequenced in a study of T cells in Graves' hyperthyroidism and ophthalmopathy (dated by TCRdb to the late 2010s). Libraries were prepared through multiplex PCR. Sequencer: Illumina HiSeq 2000. The TCR beta CDR3 regions were amplified from the RNA transcripts. A first-round RT-PCR of the TCR CDR3 used the HTBI primer set with the Qiagen OneStep RT-PCR kit. TCRdb ran its own pipeline on the public reads, namely fastp trimming at Q25 and MiXCR clone calling, and kept in-frame beta chains. CDR3 protein sequences are deduplicated, and each keeps its most common genes and DNA. The sample records about 610,000 distinct CDR3 sequences, roughly 14% of which are singletons. In total, the top ten clones hold 3.5% to 4.5% of the sample. The specimen was blood. These receptors all come from a woman aged 40 to 50 with Graves' ophthalmopathy.

The genes are TRBV12-3 or TRBV12-4 and TRBJ2-2, with TRBD2 matching 8 bases. The CDR3 has 15 residues. The junction had 8 bases not matched to a gene; V was cut back by 4 bases and J by 7 bases. This CDR3 reads CASSSPWTSNGELFF. CDR3 sequence (DNA): TGTGCCAGCAGTTCCCCATGGACTAGCAACGGGGAGCTGTTTTTT.

This clonotype was observed many times. This chain connects TRBV11-3 to TRBJ2-5; D gene unclear. The CDR3 has 13 amino acids. Germline CDR1 is SGHNT and CDR2 is YENEEA. Trimming pared 5 bases from V and 7 bases from J, leaving 14 bases between. CDR3 loop: CASSLSGPGTQYF. The CDR3 nucleotides are TGTGCCAGCAGCCTCTCGGGTCCAGGGACCCAGTACTTC.

V and J are TRBV20-1 and TRBJ2-6, with a possible D match to TRBD1 (5 bases). Germline V gene lookup returns CDR1 DFQATT and CDR2 SNEGSKA (reference sequence). The CDR3 spans 15 residues. Trimming stripped 4 bases from V and 0 bases from J, with 10 bases between. The CDR3: CSAIGAVSGANVLTF. The CDR3 region has the DNA TGCAGTGCTATTGGGGCAGTCTCTGGGGCCAACGTCCTGACTTTC.

There are many counts of this clonotype. The chain uses TRBV20-1 and TRBJ2-5; TRBD2 is a possible D gene (6 bases). Germline lookup yields CDR1 DFQATT and CDR2 SNEGSKA (reference sequence). V was clipped by 6 bases and J by 6 bases, with 17 bases between them. CDR3 size: 13 residues. The CDR3 DNA reads TGCAGTGCGGACGGACTGGAGGGGAAGACCCAGTACTTC. This encodes CSADGLEGKTQYF.

The chain has TRBV6-1 and TRBJ1-1; D uncertain. The CDR3 covers 13 residues. Germline V gives CDR1 MNHNS, CDR2 SASEGT. The V end lost 10 bases, the J end lost 2 bases, and 14 bases lay between the germline ends. The CDR3 protein is CAISVNPNTEAFF. The CDR3 DNA follows: TGTGCCATCAGCGTCAATCCTAACACTGAAGCTTTCTTT.

In this sample, this clonotype turned up once. V and J are TRBV28 and TRBJ1-1, with 10 bases that match TRBD1. CDR3 size: 15 residues. J was trimmed by 5 bases and V by 5 bases; bases with no gene match: 8. The germline V gene has CDR1 MDHEN and CDR2 SYDVKM. CDR3 in amino acids: CASSATGTGETEAFF. CDR3 coding DNA: TGTGCCAGCAGTGCTACCGGGACAGGGGAAACTGAAGCTTTCTTT.

This clonotype was detected once. Just one base apart from a much larger clone, this may be a read error. The CDR3 reads CASSLTGLPNTGELVF. CDR3 nucleotide sequence: TGTGCCAGCAGCTTAACGGGACTCCCGAACACCGGGGAGCTGGTTTTT. This chain joins TRBV9 and TRBJ2-2; TRBD2 might be the D (6 bases). The CDR3 has 16 residues. Germline lookup yields CDR1 SGDLS and CDR2 YYNGEE.

Ten or more counts support this clonotype. The V and J genes are TRBV27 and TRBJ2-7, with 8 bases that match TRBD2. Germline CDR1 MNHEY, CDR2 SMNVEV (reference sequence). The junction had 8 bases not matched to a gene; V was cut back by 8 bases and J by 5 bases. The CDR3 is 13 residues long. CDR3 loop: CASGSREGHEQYF. The CDR3 DNA sequence: TGTGCCAGCGGAAGTCGGGAGGGCCACGAGCAGTACTTC.

This clonotype was detected ten times or more. The CDR3 sequence is CASSLALGQPQHF. CDR3 DNA sequence: TGTGCCAGCAGCTTAGCCCTCGGTCAGCCCCAGCATTTT. The genes are TRBV7-2 and TRBJ1-5, with D unclear. The CDR3 has 13 residues. Between the trimmed V and J ends, which lost 0 bases and 6 bases, there was a span of 6 bases. The V gene's germline CDR1 is SGHTA and CDR2 FQGNSA.

V gene TRBV19 combines with J gene TRBJ1-5; D is uncertain. The CDR3 runs 14 residues. CDR1 and CDR2 (germline): LNHDA, SQIVND (reference sequence). Trimming took off 7 bases at V and 7 bases at J, with 17 bases between the two ends. For the CDR3, the DNA is TGTGCCAGTACCCCCGGGAGCTTGTGGCAGCCCCAGCATTTT. It encodes CASTPGSLWQPQHF. Full variable domain (outside the CDR3, taken from reference TRBV19 and TRBJ1-5): DGGITQSPKYLFRKEGQNVTLSCEQNLNHDAMYWYRQDPGQGLRLIYYSQIVNDFQKGDIAEGYSVSREKKESFPLTVTSAQKNPTAFYLCASTPGSLWQPQHFGDGTRLSIL.

This chain joins TRBV5-5 and TRBJ2-7, with 9 bases identical to TRBD1. The CDR3 extends over 14 amino acids. The V gene end was trimmed by 4 bases and the J gene end by 6 bases; junction bases not matched to a gene: 8. Germline CDR1 reads SGHKS; CDR2 reads YYEKEE (reference sequence). CDR3 DNA: TGTGCCAGCAGCAGGATGGACAGGGGTGGCGAGCAGTACTTC. Its protein product is CASSRMDRGGEQYF.

This clonotype appeared many times. The rearrangement uses TRBV10-3 and TRBJ1-1; 7 bases map to TRBD1. The CDR3 consists of 15 residues. Germline CDR1 ENHRY, CDR2 SYGVKD. The V gene end was trimmed by 3 bases and the J gene end by 3 bases; junction bases not matched to a gene: 7. The CDR3 protein is CAISDLDRVDTEAFF. Written as DNA, the CDR3 is TGTGCCATCAGTGATCTCGACAGGGTTGACACTGAAGCTTTCTTT.

In its sample, this clonotype was seen many times. The chain links TRBV29-1 to TRBJ1-2; TRBD1 aligns across 7 bases. Looked up from germline, CDR1 is SQVTM and CDR2 is ANQGSEA. V lost 6 bases to trimming and J lost 2 bases; unmatched junction nucleotides: 3. The CDR3 extends over 12 amino acids. Here the CDR3 reads CSVIQGNYGYTF. The CDR3 DNA reads as TGCAGCGTAATACAGGGGAACTATGGCTACACCTTC.

This clonotype was counted between two and nine times. The J gene is TRBJ2-3, the V gene TRBV19; D is unresolved. Per the germline V gene, CDR1 is LNHDA and CDR2 is SQIVND (reference sequence). The V and J ends lost 3 bases and 8 bases respectively, with 9 bases between them. This CDR3 has 12 residues. CDR3 sequence reads: CASSMPSSTQYF. CDR3 in DNA: TGTGCCAGTAGTATGCCCAGCAGTACGCAGTATTTT.

This clonotype has a handful of counts. The rearrangement joins TRBV12-3 or TRBV12-4 to TRBJ2-2; TRBD2 agrees at 13 bases. Trimming cost V 5 bases and J 6 bases; bases outside gene matches: 3. This CDR3 contains 15 residues. CDR3 protein: CASSRTSGRSGELFF. CDR3 DNA: TGTGCCAGCAGTAGGACTAGCGGGAGATCCGGGGAGCTGTTTTTT.

As concerns this clonotype: Relative to the germline gene, one junction end is altered; a read error may explain this. The chain combines TRBV7-8 with TRBJ2-2; tentative D call: TRBD1 (6 bases). Germline CDR1 SGHVS, CDR2 FQNEAQ. The CDR3 is 14 residues long. The CDR3 DNA reads TGTGCCAGCAGCTTAAGCCAGGGGATCGGGGAACTGTTTTTT. The encoded protein is CASSLSQGIGELFF.

This clonotype was detected many times. The V call is TRBV6-1, the J call TRBJ1-5, with 9 bases matching TRBD1. CDR3 length: 15 amino acids. The ends lost 5 bases at V and 3 bases at J; junction bases unmatched: 5. Germline lookup yields CDR1 MNHNS and CDR2 SASEGT. The CDR3 sequence: CASSPGQGANQPQHF. CDR3 nucleotides: TGTGCCAGCAGTCCGGGACAGGGCGCCAATCAGCCCCAGCATTTT.

In this sample, this clonotype turned up many times. V is TRBV19 and J is TRBJ2-5; D remains unclear. CDR1 and CDR2 from the germline V gene are LNHDA and SQIVND (reference sequence). The CDR3 sequence is 15 residues long. With 4 bases removed from V and 2 bases from J, the gap between germline ends came to 14 bases. This CDR3 reads CASSTTALVQETQYF. CDR3 nucleotides: TGTGCCAGTAGTACCACTGCTCTGGTGCAAGAGACCCAGTACTTC.

This clonotype was counted at least ten times. This chain links TRBV30 with TRBJ1-2; D not certain. Germline CDR1 GTSNPN, CDR2 SVGIG (reference sequence). The germline V and J ends were trimmed by 2 bases and 1 base, with 5 bases remaining between them. This CDR3 has 12 amino acids. CDR3 DNA sequence: TGTGCCTGGAGTAGTTATAACTATGGCTACACCTTC. Translated: CAWSSYNYGYTF.

Remarks on this clonotype: A much more abundant neighbour one base away suggests this may be a read error. The gene calls are TRBV7-9 and TRBJ2-7; TRBD1 might be the D (5 bases). V was clipped by 7 bases and J by 4 bases, with 20 bases between them. The CDR3 loop spans 15 amino acids. From germline, CDR1 is SEHNR and CDR2 FQNEAQ (reference sequence). CDR3 in amino acids: CASTPGQASAYEQYF. The CDR3 DNA is TGTGCCAGCACCCCAGGGCAGGCGTCAGCGTACGAGCAGTACTTC.

This chain joins TRBV6-1 and TRBJ2-7; 8 bases match TRBD1. The germline V gene encodes CDR1 MNHNS and CDR2 SASEGT. J was trimmed by 6 bases and V by 8 bases; bases with no gene match: 9. This CDR3 is built from 13 residues. The CDR3 is CASEGQVGVEQYF. As DNA, the CDR3 is TGTGCCAGCGAGGGACAGGTTGGGGTCGAGCAGTACTTC.

In its sample, this clonotype was seen a few times. The rearrangement joins TRBV6-1 to TRBJ2-3; D is undetermined. Trimming took off 7 bases at V and 1 base at J, with 9 bases between the two ends. Germline values: CDR1 MNHNS, CDR2 SASEGT. The CDR3 length is 13 residues. The CDR3 DNA reads TGTGCCAGCACTATCTTGGGCACAGATACGCAGTATTTT. Protein product: CASTILGTDTQYF.

This clonotype has a handful of counts. The chain links TRBV3-1 to TRBJ2-5; TRBD2 agrees at 8 bases. Trimming took 0 bases from V and 7 from J; bases not matched to a gene: 16. This CDR3 region has 18 residues. Germline V gene data show CDR1 as LGHDT and CDR2 as YNNKEL (reference sequence). CDR3 residues: CASSQENQLAATQWTQYF. CDR3 bases: TGTGCCAGCAGCCAAGAGAATCAACTAGCGGCAACCCAATGGACCCAGTACTTC.

The table lists this clonotype with many counts. The chain is built from TRBV19 and TRBJ1-2; 8 bases are a match to TRBD1. The CDR3 consists of 14 residues. Germline trimming cut 7 bases from V and 4 bases from J; bases unmatched to any gene: 8. Germline V gene sequence: CDR1 LNHDA, CDR2 SQIVND (reference sequence). CDR3 sequence: CASTLGQGAYGYTF. The CDR3 nucleotides read TGTGCCAGTACCCTCGGGCAGGGGGCCTATGGCTACACCTTC.

This clonotype was detected many times. The V gene is TRBV20-1, the J gene TRBJ1-2; D remains ambiguous. Trimming left V 1 base short and J 2 bases short, with 8 bases between. Germline CDR1 reads DFQATT; CDR2 reads SNEGSKA (reference sequence). CDR3 size: 13 residues. The CDR3 is CSARVRQNYGYTF. CDR3 in DNA: TGCAGTGCTAGAGTTAGACAAAACTATGGCTACACCTTC.

This clonotype was found many times. The V and J genes are TRBV30 and TRBJ1-2; D not resolved. Germline lookup yields CDR1 GTSNPN and CDR2 SVGIG (reference sequence). Trimming cost V 3 bases and J 4 bases, with 6 bases left between them. The CDR3 runs to 11 residues. CDR3 sequence reads: CAWSLGYGYTF. CDR3 DNA: TGTGCCTGGAGCTTGGGCTATGGCTACACCTTC.

This clonotype was observed many times. The chain joins TRBV12-5 to TRBJ2-7; tentative D call: TRBD2 (6 bases). The CDR3 totals 14 residues. Looked up from germline, CDR1 is LGHNT and CDR2 is FRNRAP. Trimming cost V 6 bases and J 5 bases, with 17 bases left between them. The CDR3 DNA follows: TGTGCTAGTGGCCCGTGGCGGGAAGGCGACGAGCAGTACTTC. This sequence encodes CASGPWREGDEQYF.

This clonotype was counted many times. The V gene is TRBV2, the J gene TRBJ2-2; TRBD2 aligns across 12 bases. With 6 bases clipped from V and 5 bases from J, the junction kept 1 base outside the gene matches. This CDR3 has 14 amino acids. Germline lookup yields CDR1 SNHLY and CDR2 FYNNEI. The DNA for the CDR3 is TGTGCCAGCAGGGGGACTAGCGGGACCGGGGAGCTGTTTTTT. Protein product: CASRGTSGTGELFF.